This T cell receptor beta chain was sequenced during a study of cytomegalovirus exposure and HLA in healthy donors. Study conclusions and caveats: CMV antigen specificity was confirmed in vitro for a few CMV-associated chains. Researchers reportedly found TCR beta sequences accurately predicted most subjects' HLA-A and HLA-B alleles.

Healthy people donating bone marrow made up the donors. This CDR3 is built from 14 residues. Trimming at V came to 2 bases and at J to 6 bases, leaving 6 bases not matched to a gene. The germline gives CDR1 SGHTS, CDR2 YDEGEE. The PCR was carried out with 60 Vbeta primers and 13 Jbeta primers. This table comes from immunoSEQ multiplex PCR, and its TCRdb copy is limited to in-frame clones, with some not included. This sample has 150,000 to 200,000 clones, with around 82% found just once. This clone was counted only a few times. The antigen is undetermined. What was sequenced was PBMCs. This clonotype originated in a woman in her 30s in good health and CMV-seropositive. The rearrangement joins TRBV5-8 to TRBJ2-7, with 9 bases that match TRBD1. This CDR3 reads CASSFTGGQVEQYF. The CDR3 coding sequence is TGTGCCAGCAGCTTCACAGGGGGCCAGGTCGAGCAGTACTTC.